The 24 T cell receptor beta chains given below trace back to one sample, sequenced in a study of OX40 agonist ivuxolimab in advanced cancers. Here immunoSEQ multiplex PCR was the method, and the copy in TCRdb shows in-frame clones only, minus some. The sample has about 34,000 clones; around nine tenths are singletons. Sequenced material: CD4+ or CD8+ T cells sorted from blood, taken in a trial of the OX40 agonist ivuxolimab. The origin of the receptors is an adult with an advanced solid tumor such as melanoma, head and neck, liver or kidney cancer.

J is TRBJ2-5 and V is TRBV11-2; D possibly corresponds to TRBD2 (7 bases). The CDR3 runs 16 residues. Looked up from germline, CDR1 is SGHAT and CDR2 is FQNNGV. The V end was cut by 5 bases, the J end by 4 bases, with 20 bases between. The CDR3 is CASSPFSGGGIETQYF. DNA for the CDR3: TGTGCCAGCAGCCCCTTTTCGGGGGGCGGGATAGAGACCCAGTACTTC.

This clone was detected only once. The chain recombines TRBV19 with TRBJ2-7; TRBD2 agrees at 7 bases. CDR3 length: 20 amino acids. V lost 4 bases, J lost 3 bases, and 24 bases stayed unmatched. CDR1 LNHDA and CDR2 SQIVND come from the germline V gene (reference sequence). CDR3 residues: CASSTKIIISGTTHLYEQYF. The CDR3 DNA reads as TGTGCCAGTAGTACAAAAATAATCATCTCCGGGACTACGCACCTCTACGAGCAGTACTTC.

The rearrangement links TRBV6-6 to TRBJ2-7; D is possibly TRBD1 or TRBD2 (7 bases each). Germline values: CDR1 MNHNY, CDR2 SVGAGI (reference sequence). V was pared by 2 bases and J by 7 bases, with 12 bases between. The CDR3 extends over 13 amino acids. In nucleotides, the CDR3 is TGTGCCAGCAGTTACCAGGGGGGGTGGGAGCAGTACTTC. It is translated as CASSYQGGWEQYF.

This clone was detected once. The rearrangement joins TRBV6-5 to TRBJ1-1; D gene uncertain. The CDR3 is made up of 11 amino acids. The ends were cut back, 5 bases at V and 4 bases at J, with 5 bases in the middle. Germline CDR1 MNHEY, CDR2 SVGAGI. CDR3 region: CASSVSTEAFF. CDR3 nucleotide sequence: TGTGCCAGCAGTGTGTCCACTGAAGCTTTCTTT.

The rearrangement uses TRBV4-1 and TRBJ1-1, with D possibly matching TRBD1 (5 bases). The CDR3 extends over 15 amino acids. Trimming took off 1 base at V and 1 base at J, with 10 bases between the two ends. CDR1 and CDR2 from the germline V gene are MGHRA and YSYEKL. CDR3 sequence: CASSQANQGNTEAFF. The CDR3, as DNA: TGCGCCAGCAGCCAAGCGAATCAGGGGAACACTGAAGCTTTCTTT.

J is TRBJ1-1 and V is TRBV6-6; D may be TRBD1 (6 bases). The germline CDR1 and CDR2 sequences are MNHNY and SVGAGI (reference sequence). This CDR3 contains 15 residues. V lost 7 bases and J 0 bases, leaving 15 bases between the germline ends. CDR3 loop: CASTATGIMNTEAFF. In DNA, the CDR3 is TGTGCCAGCACCGCCACAGGGATCATGAACACTGAAGCTTTCTTT.

The V call is TRBV30, the J call TRBJ2-1, with 9 nucleotides matching TRBD1. CDR1 is GTSNPN, CDR2 SVGIG, per germline (reference sequence). The V segment lost 3 bases and the J segment 7 bases; nucleotides outside the gene matches: 4. CDR3 length equals 13 residues. CDR3 residues: CAWRGQGRNEQFF. CDR3 DNA sequence: TGTGCCTGGAGGGGACAGGGTCGGAATGAGCAGTTCTTC.

The chain recombines TRBV19 with TRBJ1-5, with a possible D match to TRBD1 (6 bases). In germline, CDR1 is LNHDA, CDR2 SQIVND (reference sequence). The length of the CDR3 is 13 residues. V lost 5 bases and J 6 bases, leaving 11 bases between the germline ends. The CDR3 sequence is CASSEQGPQPQHF. CDR3 DNA: TGTGCCAGTAGTGAACAGGGACCTCAGCCCCAGCATTTT.

V usage is TRBV19 and J usage is TRBJ2-3; possible D gene TRBD2, 5 bases. The CDR3 runs to 14 residues. Between the trimmed V and J ends, which lost 4 bases and 3 bases, there was a span of 11 bases. The germline gives CDR1 LNHDA, CDR2 SQIVND (reference sequence). CDR3 loop: CASSKPGLTDTQYF. The CDR3 DNA reads as TGTGCCAGTAGTAAACCGGGGTTGACAGATACGCAGTATTTT.

This chain joins TRBV6-1 and TRBJ2-7; D is possibly TRBD1 (5 bases). Germline V lookup: CDR1 MNHNS, CDR2 SASEGT. The CDR3 has 14 residues. The V end lost 4 bases, the J end lost 4 bases, and 14 bases lay between the germline ends. DNA of the CDR3: TGTGCCAGCAGTGGTCAGGGTCTCGTTTACGAGCAGTACTTC. Amino acids: CASSGQGLVYEQYF.

The J gene is TRBJ1-4, the V gene TRBV7-3; D remains ambiguous. Germline values: CDR1 SGHTA, CDR2 FQGTGA. V was clipped by 1 base and J by 0 bases, with 12 bases between them. The CDR3 has 17 amino acids. The CDR3 here is CASSLRRAATTNEKLFF. In DNA, the CDR3 is TGTGCCAGCAGCTTAAGGCGGGCCGCAACAACTAATGAAAAACTGTTTTTT.

This clone was recorded only once. The J gene is TRBJ2-3, the V gene TRBV19; 10 bases map to TRBD1. Germline values: CDR1 LNHDA, CDR2 SQIVND (reference sequence). The CDR3 loop spans 14 amino acids. The V segment lost 4 bases and the J segment 4 bases; nucleotides outside the gene matches: 2. CDR3 loop: CASSTTGGPDTQYF. The CDR3 DNA is TGTGCCAGTAGTACGACAGGGGGCCCAGATACGCAGTATTTT.

V and J are TRBV9 and TRBJ1-4, with a possible D match to TRBD1 (6 bases). In germline, CDR1 is SGDLS, CDR2 YYNGEE. V was shortened by 9 bases and J by 0 bases, with 18 bases between the two germline ends. The CDR3 runs to 16 residues. The CDR3 nucleotides are TGTGCCATCGCTCGGGGGCACCGTCCAACTAATGAAAAACTGTTTTTT. Protein sequence: CAIARGHRPTNEKLFF.

This clone was observed a single time. The chain combines TRBV7-9 with TRBJ2-2; D is unclear. V gave up 7 bases and J gave up 7 bases, with 10 bases separating them. Germline loops: CDR1 SEHNR, CDR2 FQNEAQ (reference sequence). CDR3 length: 12 amino acids. This CDR3 is CASIDQFGELFF. CDR3 coding DNA: TGTGCCAGCATCGACCAGTTCGGGGAGCTGTTTTTT.

This chain joins TRBV6-6 and TRBJ1-1; D unresolved. This CDR3 comprises 12 residues. Germline V gene lookup returns CDR1 MNHNY and CDR2 SVGAGI (reference sequence). Trimming cost V 5 bases and J 11 bases, with 15 bases left between them. The CDR3 nucleotides read TGTGCCAGCAGTGTCGACACGAGAGGGGCTTTCTTT. Translating gives CASSVDTRGAFF.

V gene TRBV19 combines with J gene TRBJ1-5; TRBD1 matches 10 bases. There are 15 residues in the CDR3. The V gene end was trimmed by 7 bases and the J gene end by 4 bases; junction bases not matched to a gene: 7. CDR1 and CDR2 from the germline V gene are LNHDA and SQIVND (reference sequence). The CDR3 bases are TGTGCCAGTAAAACGGGACAGGGGAGGAATCAGCCCCAGCATTTT. This encodes CASKTGQGRNQPQHF.

The chain links TRBV2 to TRBJ2-7; D is possibly TRBD2 (5 bases). V lost 2 bases and J lost 3, with 8 bases in between. CDR1 is SNHLY, CDR2 FYNNEI, per germline. The CDR3 totals 13 residues. Here the CDR3 reads CASSEIGLYEQYF. The CDR3 bases are TGTGCCAGCAGTGAAATTGGACTCTACGAGCAGTACTTC.

The chain employs TRBV2 and TRBJ1-1; 7 bases align to TRBD1. J gave up 14 bases and V 10 bases, and 10 bases lay outside the gene matches. Germline V CDR1 and CDR2: SNHLY, FYNNEI. The CDR3 is 10 amino acids. CDR3 in amino acids: CATGQARAFF. The CDR3 coding sequence is TGTGCCACAGGACAGGCTCGGGCCTTCTTT.

This chain uses TRBV5-1 with TRBJ1-4; 8 bases map to TRBD1. Germline CDR1 and CDR2: SGHRS and YFSETQ. The V segment lost 5 bases and the J segment 5 bases; nucleotides outside the gene matches: 2. The CDR3 is 13 amino acids. In DNA form, the CDR3 reads TGCGCCAGCAGGGGACAGGAGAATGAAAAACTGTTTTTT. Translating gives CASRGQENEKLFF.

In its sample, this clone was seen once. This rearrangement joins TRBV6-1 to TRBJ2-7, with 9 bases matching TRBD1. Germline CDR1 is MNHNS and CDR2 is SASEGT. With 2 bases clipped from V and 4 bases from J, the junction kept 6 bases outside the gene matches. The length of the CDR3 is 15 residues. The CDR3: CASSESTGGRYEQYF. CDR3 DNA: TGTGCCAGCAGTGAAAGCACAGGGGGCCGATACGAGCAGTACTTC.

This chain links TRBV6-5 with TRBJ2-2; 7 nucleotides agree with TRBD2. Germline CDR1 and CDR2: MNHEY and SVGAGI. The ends lost 5 bases at V and 7 bases at J; junction bases unmatched: 1. The CDR3 has 12 amino acids. CDR3 coding DNA: TGTGCCAGCAGTCGGACTAGCGGGGAGCTGTTTTTT. Translation gives CASSRTSGELFF.

The rearrangement links TRBV5-1 to TRBJ1-1; D gene ambiguous. The V gene lost 0 bases and the J gene lost 1 base, with 10 bases spanning the gap. CDR1 and CDR2 (germline): SGHRS, YFSETQ. CDR3 size: 15 residues. CDR3 amino acids: CASSLEVPRNTEAFF. The CDR3 nucleotides are TGCGCCAGCAGCTTGGAGGTTCCTCGGAACACTGAAGCTTTCTTT.

This clone has a single count. The V call is TRBV28, the J call TRBJ2-3; maybe TRBD2 (6 bases). Trimming removed 2 bases from V and 1 base from J, with 13 bases in between. Germline CDR1 is MDHEN and CDR2 is SYDVKM. The CDR3 extends over 16 amino acids. The CDR3 is CASSLSSGARTDTQYF. The DNA for the CDR3 is TGTGCCAGCAGTTTAAGTTCGGGAGCGCGCACAGATACGCAGTATTTT. Full variable domain (rest looked up from reference TRBV28 and TRBJ2-3): DVKVTQSSRYLVKRTGEKVFLECVQDMDHENMFWYRQDPGLGLRLIYFSYDVKMKEKGDIPEGYSVSREKKERFSLILESASTNQTSMYLCASSLSSGARTDTQYFGPGTRLTVL.

The chain combines TRBV27 with TRBJ1-6; D perhaps matches TRBD1 (5 bases). Trimming took 10 bases from V and 5 from J, leaving 12 bases between them. This CDR3 has 13 residues. Germline CDR1 MNHEY, CDR2 SMNVEV (reference sequence). The CDR3 bases are TGTGCCACCTCCGGACAAAATAATTCACCCCTCCACTTT. This codes for CATSGQNNSPLHF.